The source of this T cell receptor beta chain is a study of OX40 agonist ivuxolimab in advanced cancers. Describing the broader study: The costimulatory receptor OX40 (CD134) was targeted by ivuxolimab, a fully human IgG2 agonistic monoclonal antibody. The point of sequencing TCRbeta in the periphery was to test whether ivuxolimab changed TCR sequence diversity and drove clonal T-cell expansion. Intravenous ivuxolimab was administered to patients every 2 weeks at six dose levels: 0.01, 0.1, 0.3, 1.5, 3 and 10 mg/kg. Partial responses occurred in three dose-escalation patients: two with cutaneous melanoma and one with hepatocellular carcinoma. Prior anti-PD-1, anti-PD-L1 or anti-CTLA-4 therapy was permitted, and 40% of dose-escalation patients had received checkpoint inhibitors. Of the approximately 50 patients in dose escalation, about 20 had hepatocellular carcinoma, around 15 had melanoma, 9 had renal cell carcinoma and 9 had head and neck cancer. In the dose-escalation cohort, roughly 80% of patients were male, and the mean age was roughly 60 years, with a range of 23 to 79. The paper describes the monotherapy dose-escalation part (N ≈ 51 patients) of the phase I trial of ivuxolimab. What the research found in general, with its limitations: Clonal expansion of both CD4+ and CD8+ blood T cells was observed from baseline to week 6 at doses 0.1 to 3.0 mg/kg. Partial responders in the 0.1-3.0 mg/kg groups had among the lowest normalized peripheral clonal expansion, especially among CD8+ T cells. Low levels of normalized T-cell clonal expansion were also shown by some nonresponding patients. Antigen specificity was not determined for the clonally expanded peripheral T cells. After ivuxolimab, more expanded clones were found on average in CD8+ T cells than in CD4+ T cells.

As for this clone: What this receptor recognizes is not known. Base qualities are not provided; no much larger clone lies one nucleotide away.

To sequence the TCRbeta CDR3 region, genomic DNA was isolated from the sorted cells. The immunoSEQ Assay was used for sequencing of TCRbeta CDR3 regions. TCRdb obtained this table from immuneACCESS and retained in-frame rearrangements with V and J assigned. These tables miss some clones; where compared with another copy, unresolved V genes account for less than half of the shortfall, and the remainder is unexplained. The sample table holds 95,000 or so clones, of which approximately 90% were seen once. The biggest ten clones account for roughly 0.5% of the sample. V has 4 bases trimmed and J has 5 bases trimmed; junction bases matching no gene number 6. From a lookup of the germline V gene (reference sequence), CDR1 and CDR2 are SGHNT and YYREEE. From the cysteine up to the phenylalanine, the CDR3 has a length of 13 residues. The sequence is cut down to CDR3 DNA, 39 bases in frame from base 1. Patients with autoimmune disease history or receiving systemic immunosuppression were excluded from the trial. Peripheral blood for TCR sequencing was drawn from every dose cohort at baseline, at cycle 4 day 1 and at cycle 7 day 1. Samples came from an open-label, multicenter, first-in-human phase I dose-escalation trial of ivuxolimab. Adults with locally advanced or metastatic head and neck squamous cell, hepatocellular, melanoma or renal cell carcinoma were enrolled in the trial. Before TCR sequencing, CD4+ T cells and CD8+ T cells from peripheral blood were sorted into separate populations.

Sequences were derived from CD4+ or CD8+ T cells sorted from blood, sampled in a trial of the OX40 agonist ivuxolimab. The receptor comes from an adult with an advanced solid tumor such as melanoma, head and neck, liver or kidney cancer. The sequence links TRBV5-4 to TRBJ2-7, and 7 junction bases match TRBD1. The encoded CDR3 is CASSHTGEHEQYF. The sequence in DNA is TGTGCCAGCAGCCACACAGGGGAACACGAGCAGTACTTC.